This entry concerns a single T cell receptor beta chain. What it binds is not known. Germline-derived CDR1 and CDR2 are SGHRS and YFSETQ. The V and J ends lost 3 bases and 4 bases, in that order; junction bases with no gene match: 1. There are 13 residues in the CDR3. Following RNA extraction, reverse transcription yielded cDNA that acted as the sequencing template. Sequenced by immunoSEQ multiplex PCR; TCRdb stores in-frame clones only, minus some. The sample has about 150,000 clones, roughly 50% seen once; the top ten hold about 6.4%. The sample originates from a study of CD8+ T cells in alopecia areata. Whole-study findings and limits: It was lesional scalp, especially alopecia totalis/universalis, that showed higher clonality than normal scalp. Between patients, shared TCR sequences were less clear than in mice. This was possibly due in part to HLA diversity in the patient population.

Alopecia areata patients gave lesional scalp punch biopsies and peripheral blood samples. Sequencing used CD4+ T cells sorted from blood. The source is a human donor with alopecia areata. This chain uses TRBV5-1 with TRBJ2-5; 9 nucleotides line up with TRBD2. Written as DNA, the CDR3 is TGCGCCAGCAGCTCGACTAGCGGAGAGACCCAGTACTTC. Amino acids: CASSSTSGETQYF.